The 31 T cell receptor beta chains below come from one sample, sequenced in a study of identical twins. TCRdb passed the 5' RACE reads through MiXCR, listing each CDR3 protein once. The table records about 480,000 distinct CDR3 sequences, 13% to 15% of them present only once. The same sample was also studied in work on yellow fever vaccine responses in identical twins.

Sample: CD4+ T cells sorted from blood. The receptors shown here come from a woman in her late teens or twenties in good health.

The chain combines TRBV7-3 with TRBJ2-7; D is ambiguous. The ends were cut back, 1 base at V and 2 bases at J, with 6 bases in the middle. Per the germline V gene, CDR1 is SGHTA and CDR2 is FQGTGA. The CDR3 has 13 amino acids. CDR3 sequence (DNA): TGTGCCAGCAGCTTAAATCCTGCCTACGAGCAGTACTTC. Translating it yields CASSLNPAYEQYF.

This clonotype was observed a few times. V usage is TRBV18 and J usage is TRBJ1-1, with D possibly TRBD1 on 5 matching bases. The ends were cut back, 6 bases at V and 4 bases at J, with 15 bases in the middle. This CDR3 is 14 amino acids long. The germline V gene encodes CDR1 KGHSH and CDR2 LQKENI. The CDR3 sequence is CASSEGSAVTEAFF. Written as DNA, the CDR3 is TGTGCCAGCTCGGAGGGGAGTGCGGTCACTGAAGCTTTCTTT.

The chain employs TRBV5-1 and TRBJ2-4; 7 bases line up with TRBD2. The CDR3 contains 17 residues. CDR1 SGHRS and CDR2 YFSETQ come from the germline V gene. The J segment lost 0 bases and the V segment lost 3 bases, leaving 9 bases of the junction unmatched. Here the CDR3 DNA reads TGCGCCAGCAGCTCTGGACGGGAGGAATTAGCCAAAAACATTCAGTACTTC. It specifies CASSSGREELAKNIQYF.

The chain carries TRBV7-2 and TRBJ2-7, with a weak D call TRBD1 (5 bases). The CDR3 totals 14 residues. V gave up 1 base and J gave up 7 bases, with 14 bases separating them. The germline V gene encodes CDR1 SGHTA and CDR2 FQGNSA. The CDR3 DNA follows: TGTGCCAGCAGCTTAGAATCCGGGTCAGGGGAGCAGTACTTC. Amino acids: CASSLESGSGEQYF.

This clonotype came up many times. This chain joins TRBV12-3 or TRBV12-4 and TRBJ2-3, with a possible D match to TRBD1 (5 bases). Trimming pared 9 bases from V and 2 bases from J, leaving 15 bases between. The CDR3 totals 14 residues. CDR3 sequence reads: CASSGAPITDTQYF. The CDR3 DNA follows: TGTGCCAGTAGTGGGGCCCCCATCACAGATACGCAGTATTTT.

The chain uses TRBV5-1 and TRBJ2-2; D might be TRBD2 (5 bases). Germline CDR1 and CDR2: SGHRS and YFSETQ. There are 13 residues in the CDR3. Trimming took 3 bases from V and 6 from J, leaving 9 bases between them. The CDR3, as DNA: TGCGCCAGCAGCTCCTACGGGGCCGGGGAGCTGTTTTTT. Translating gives CASSSYGAGELFF. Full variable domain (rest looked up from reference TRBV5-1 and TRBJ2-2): KAGVTQTPRYLIKTRGQQVTLSCSPISGHRSVSWYQQTPGQGLQFLFEYFSETQRNKGNFPGRFSGRQFSNSRSEMNVSTLELGDSALYLCASSSYGAGELFFGEGSRLTVL.

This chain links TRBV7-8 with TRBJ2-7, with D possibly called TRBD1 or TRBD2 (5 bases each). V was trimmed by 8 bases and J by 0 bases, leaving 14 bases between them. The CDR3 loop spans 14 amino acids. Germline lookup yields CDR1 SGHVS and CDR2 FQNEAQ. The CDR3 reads CASPPRDLSYEQYF. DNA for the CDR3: TGTGCCAGCCCACCCCGGGACCTCTCCTACGAGCAGTACTTC.

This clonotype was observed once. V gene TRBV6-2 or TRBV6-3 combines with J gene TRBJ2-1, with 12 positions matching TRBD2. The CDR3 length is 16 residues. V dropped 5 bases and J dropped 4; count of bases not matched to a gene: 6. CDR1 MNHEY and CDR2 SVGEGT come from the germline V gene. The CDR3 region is CASSDGLAGQYNEQFF. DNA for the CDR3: TGTGCCAGCAGTGACGGACTAGCGGGACAGTACAATGAGCAGTTCTTC.

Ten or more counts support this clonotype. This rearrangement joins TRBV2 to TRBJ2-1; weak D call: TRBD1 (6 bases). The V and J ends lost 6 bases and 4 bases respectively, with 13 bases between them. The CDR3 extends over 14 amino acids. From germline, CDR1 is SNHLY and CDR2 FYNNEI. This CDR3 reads CASRFQGFYNEQFF. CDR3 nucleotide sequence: TGTGCCAGCAGATTCCAGGGGTTTTACAATGAGCAGTTCTTC.

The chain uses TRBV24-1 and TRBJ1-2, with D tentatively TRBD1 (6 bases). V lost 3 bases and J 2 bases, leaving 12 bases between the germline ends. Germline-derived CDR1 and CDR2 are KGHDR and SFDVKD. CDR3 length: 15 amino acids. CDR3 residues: CATSDRQGPNYGYTF. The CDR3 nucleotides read TGTGCCACCAGTGATCGTCAGGGGCCCAACTATGGCTACACCTTC.

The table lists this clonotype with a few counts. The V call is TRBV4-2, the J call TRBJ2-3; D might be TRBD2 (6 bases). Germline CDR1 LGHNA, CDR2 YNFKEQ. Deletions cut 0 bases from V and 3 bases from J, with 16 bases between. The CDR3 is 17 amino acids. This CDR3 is CASSQDIRRGSTDTQYF. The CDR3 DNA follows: TGTGCCAGCAGCCAAGATATTCGGCGGGGAAGTACAGATACGCAGTATTTT.

The CDR3 nucleotides read TGTGCCAGCAGAAACCCCACCGGGGAGCTGTTTTTT. Amino acid sequence: CASRNPTGELFF. The V call is TRBV6-2 or TRBV6-3, the J call TRBJ2-2; no reliable D call. The CDR3 has 12 amino acids. V dropped 6 bases and J dropped 4 bases, with 6 bases sitting between them. Germline V CDR1 and CDR2: MNHEY, SVGEGT.

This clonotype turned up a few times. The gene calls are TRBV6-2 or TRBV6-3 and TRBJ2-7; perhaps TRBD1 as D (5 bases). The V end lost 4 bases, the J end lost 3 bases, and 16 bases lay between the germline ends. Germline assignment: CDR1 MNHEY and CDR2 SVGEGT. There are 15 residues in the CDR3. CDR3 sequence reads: CASSSSGKTFYEQYF. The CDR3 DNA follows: TGTGCCAGCAGTTCTTCAGGGAAAACGTTCTACGAGCAGTACTTC.

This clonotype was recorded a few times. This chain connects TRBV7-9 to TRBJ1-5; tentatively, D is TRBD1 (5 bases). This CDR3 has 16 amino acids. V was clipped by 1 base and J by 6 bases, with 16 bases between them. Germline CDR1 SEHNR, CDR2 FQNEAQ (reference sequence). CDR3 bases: TGTGCCAGCAGCTTAGGGGCAGGGAGGTCAGCTCAGCCCCAGCATTTT. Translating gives CASSLGAGRSAQPQHF.

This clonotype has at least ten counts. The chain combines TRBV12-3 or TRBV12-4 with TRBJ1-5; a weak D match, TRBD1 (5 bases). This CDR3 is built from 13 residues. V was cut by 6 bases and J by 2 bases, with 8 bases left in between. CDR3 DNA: TGTGCCAGCAGCTTACAGGGCAATCAGCCCCAGCATTTT. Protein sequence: CASSLQGNQPQHF.

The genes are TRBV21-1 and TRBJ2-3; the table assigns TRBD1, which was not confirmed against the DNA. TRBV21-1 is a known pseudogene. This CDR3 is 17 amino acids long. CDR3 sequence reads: CASSKAWTERSTDTQYF. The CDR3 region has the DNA TGTGCCAGCAGCAAAGCCTGGACAGAACGTAGCACAGATACGCAGTATTTT.

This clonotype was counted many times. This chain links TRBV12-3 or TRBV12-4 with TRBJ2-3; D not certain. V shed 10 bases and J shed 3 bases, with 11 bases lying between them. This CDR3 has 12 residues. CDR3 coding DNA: TGTGCCATCGATCAGTATACAGATACGCAGTATTTT. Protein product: CAIDQYTDTQYF.

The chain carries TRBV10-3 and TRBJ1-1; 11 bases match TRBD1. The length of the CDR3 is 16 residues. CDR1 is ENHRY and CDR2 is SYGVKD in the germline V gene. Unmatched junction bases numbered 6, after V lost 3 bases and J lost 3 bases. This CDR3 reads CAISDRTGGTDTEAFF. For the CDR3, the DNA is TGTGCCATCAGTGATAGGACAGGGGGCACGGACACTGAAGCTTTCTTT.

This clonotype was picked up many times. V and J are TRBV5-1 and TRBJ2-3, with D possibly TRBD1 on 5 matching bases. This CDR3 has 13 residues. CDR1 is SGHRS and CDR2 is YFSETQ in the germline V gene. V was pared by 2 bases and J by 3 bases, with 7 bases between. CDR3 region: CASSFQGTDTQYF. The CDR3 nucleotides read TGCGCCAGCAGCTTTCAGGGAACAGATACGCAGTATTTT.

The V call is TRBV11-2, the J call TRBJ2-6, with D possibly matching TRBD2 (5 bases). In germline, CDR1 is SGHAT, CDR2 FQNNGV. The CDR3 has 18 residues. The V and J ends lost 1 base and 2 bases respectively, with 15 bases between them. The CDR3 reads CASSLGLFGVPGANVLTF. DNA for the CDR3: TGTGCCAGCAGCTTAGGGTTATTCGGGGTTCCTGGGGCCAACGTCCTGACTTTC.

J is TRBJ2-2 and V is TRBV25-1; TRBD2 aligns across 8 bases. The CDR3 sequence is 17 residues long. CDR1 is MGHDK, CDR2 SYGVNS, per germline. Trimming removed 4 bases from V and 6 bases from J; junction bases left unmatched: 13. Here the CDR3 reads CASSANRGGRGAGELFF. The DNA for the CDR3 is TGTGCCAGCAGTGCTAATCGGGGGGGAAGGGGCGCCGGGGAGCTGTTTTTT.

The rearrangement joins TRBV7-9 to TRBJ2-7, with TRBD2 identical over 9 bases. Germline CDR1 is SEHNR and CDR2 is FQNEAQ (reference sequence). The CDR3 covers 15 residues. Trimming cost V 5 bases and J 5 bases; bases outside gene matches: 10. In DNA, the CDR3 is TGTGCCAGCAGCGCCGGAGGAGCGGGAGGCCACGAGCAGTACTTC. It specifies CASSAGGAGGHEQYF.

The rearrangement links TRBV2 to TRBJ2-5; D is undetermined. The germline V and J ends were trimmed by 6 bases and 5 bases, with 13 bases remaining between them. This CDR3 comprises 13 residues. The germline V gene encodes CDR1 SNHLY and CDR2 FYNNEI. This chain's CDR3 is CASRGRYTETQYF. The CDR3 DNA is TGTGCCAGCAGAGGACGGTATACGGAGACCCAGTACTTC.

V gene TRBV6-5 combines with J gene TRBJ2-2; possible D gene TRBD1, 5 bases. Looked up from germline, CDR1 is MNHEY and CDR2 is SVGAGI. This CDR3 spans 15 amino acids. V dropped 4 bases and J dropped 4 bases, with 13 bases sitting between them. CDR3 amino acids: CASSSTARGTGELFF. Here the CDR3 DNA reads TGTGCCAGCAGTTCGACAGCCCGAGGCACCGGGGAGCTGTTTTTT.

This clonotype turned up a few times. The CDR3 sequence is CASSSSGGGQFF. The CDR3 bases are TGTGCCAGCAGTTCGTCGGGGGGGGGGCAGTTCTTC. The chain has TRBV6-2 or TRBV6-3 and TRBJ2-1; 8 bases are a match to TRBD2. The germline gives CDR1 MNHEY, CDR2 SVGEGT. V was pared by 4 bases and J by 12 bases, with 5 bases of the junction left unmatched. This CDR3 is 12 amino acids long.

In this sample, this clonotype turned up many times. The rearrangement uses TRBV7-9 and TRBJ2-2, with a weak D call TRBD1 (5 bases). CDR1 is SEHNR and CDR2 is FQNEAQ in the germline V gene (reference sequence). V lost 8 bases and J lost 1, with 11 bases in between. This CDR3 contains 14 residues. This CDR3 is CASSSDRNTGELFF. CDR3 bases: TGTGCCAGCTCATCTGACAGGAACACCGGGGAGCTGTTTTTT.

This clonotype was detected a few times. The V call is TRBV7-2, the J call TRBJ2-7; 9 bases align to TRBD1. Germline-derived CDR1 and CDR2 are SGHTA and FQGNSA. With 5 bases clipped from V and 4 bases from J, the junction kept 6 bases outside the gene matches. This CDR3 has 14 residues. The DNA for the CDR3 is TGTGCCAGCAGCAGGAACAGGGGGCGGTACGAGCAGTACTTC. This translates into CASSRNRGRYEQYF.

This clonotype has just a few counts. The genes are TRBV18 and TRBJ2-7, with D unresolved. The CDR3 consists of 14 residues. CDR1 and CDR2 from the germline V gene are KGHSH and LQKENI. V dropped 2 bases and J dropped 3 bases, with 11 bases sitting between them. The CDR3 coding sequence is TGTGCCAGCTCACCAGGCAGGAGTTTCTACGAGCAGTACTTC. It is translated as CASSPGRSFYEQYF.

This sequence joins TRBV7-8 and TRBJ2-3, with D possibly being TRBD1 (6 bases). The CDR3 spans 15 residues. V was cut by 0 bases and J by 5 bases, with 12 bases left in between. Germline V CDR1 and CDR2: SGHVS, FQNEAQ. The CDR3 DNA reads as TGTGCCAGCAGCTTAGCAGCGCAGGGGAAAGATACGCAGTATTTT. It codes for CASSLAAQGKDTQYF.

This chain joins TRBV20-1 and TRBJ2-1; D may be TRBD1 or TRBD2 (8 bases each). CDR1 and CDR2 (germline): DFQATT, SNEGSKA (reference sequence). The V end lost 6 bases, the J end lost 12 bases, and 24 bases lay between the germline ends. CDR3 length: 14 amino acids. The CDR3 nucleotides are TGCAGTGCCTATTCGGGACAGGCGGGAGGAGGGCAGTTCTTC. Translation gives CSAYSGQAGGGQFF.

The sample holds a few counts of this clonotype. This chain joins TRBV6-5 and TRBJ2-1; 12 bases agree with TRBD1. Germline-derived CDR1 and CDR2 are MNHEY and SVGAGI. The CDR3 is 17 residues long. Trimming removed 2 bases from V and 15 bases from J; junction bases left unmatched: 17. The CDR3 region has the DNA TGTGCCAGCAGTTACCTTCTGGTAGGGACAGGGGGCCCAACCCTGTTCTTC. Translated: CASSYLLVGTGGPTLFF.